Shown below are 24 T cell receptor beta chains from a single sample sequenced in a study of blood T cell repertoires in COVID-19. Profiled with immunoSEQ multiplex PCR; TCRdb holds only in-frame clones, not every one. Of 95,000 to 120,000 clones listed, about 85% are singletons. Sequencing input: peripheral blood. The origin of the receptors is a middle-aged man with acute or convalescent COVID-19.

V and J are TRBV10-3 and TRBJ1-5, with a possible D match to TRBD1 (5 bases). The CDR3 covers 16 residues. Germline V gives CDR1 ENHRY, CDR2 SYGVKD. V was cut by 0 bases and J by 5 bases, with 14 bases left in between. The CDR3 loop is CAISESAQGRDQPQHF. In nucleotides, the CDR3 is TGTGCCATCAGTGAGTCAGCGCAGGGAAGGGATCAGCCCCAGCATTTT.

The rearrangement joins TRBV5-1 to TRBJ2-3; D is unresolved. V dropped 4 bases and J dropped 0 bases, with 3 bases sitting between them. The germline V gene encodes CDR1 SGHRS and CDR2 YFSETQ. The CDR3 is 12 amino acids. The CDR3 sequence is CASSPSTDTQYF. The CDR3 region has the DNA TGCGCCAGCAGCCCGAGCACAGATACGCAGTATTTT. Drawing the rest from reference TRBV5-1 and TRBJ2-3, the complete variable domain is KAGVTQTPRYLIKTRGQQVTLSCSPISGHRSVSWYQQTPGQGLQFLFEYFSETQRNKGNFPGRFSGRQFSNSRSEMNVSTLELGDSALYLCASSPSTDTQYFGPGTRLTVL.

V usage is TRBV2 and J usage is TRBJ2-7; the D gene is possibly TRBD1 (5 bases). V lost 7 bases to trimming and J lost 7 bases, with 20 bases between them. CDR3 length: 14 residues. CDR1 is SNHLY, CDR2 FYNNEI, per germline. Here the CDR3 DNA reads TGTGCCAGCAACAACCCAGGGTCCGACCGGGAGCAGTACTTC. Amino acids: CASNNPGSDREQYF.

The chain recombines TRBV5-1 with TRBJ2-7; the match to TRBD2 covers 10 bases. Germline CDR1 SGHRS, CDR2 YFSETQ. V was pared by 0 bases and J by 0 bases, with 3 bases of the junction left unmatched. The length of the CDR3 is 16 residues. The CDR3 reads CASSLGLAGASYEQYF. The CDR3 DNA follows: TGCGCCAGCAGCTTGGGGCTAGCGGGAGCCTCCTACGAGCAGTACTTC.

The V call is TRBV3-1 (or the pseudogene TRBV3-2), the J call TRBJ2-7; tentative D call: TRBD2 (7 bases). The CDR3 is 17 residues long. V shed 4 bases and J shed 1 base, with 20 bases lying between them. CDR1 is LGHDT and CDR2 is YNNKEL in the germline V gene (reference sequence). CDR3 DNA sequence: TGTGCCAGCAGCCCACTCCGGGGAGGGGGGGGTTCCTACGAGCAGTACTTC. This encodes CASSPLRGGGGSYEQYF.

The V and J genes are TRBV21-1 and TRBJ2-7; the D call of TRBD1 is as the table states it, not checked on the DNA. TRBV21-1 corresponds to a pseudogene. The CDR3 loop spans 14 amino acids. Here the CDR3 DNA reads TGTGCCAGCAGCACTATACAGCCCTGCTACGAGCAGTACTTC. This codes for CASSTIQPCYEQYF.

This sequence joins TRBV19 and TRBJ2-2; the D gene is possibly TRBD1 (5 bases). The CDR3 runs 14 residues. The germline V gene encodes CDR1 LNHDA and CDR2 SQIVND (reference sequence). V gave up 4 bases and J gave up 0 bases, with 6 bases separating them. CDR3 DNA sequence: TGTGCCAGTAGTAGGGGCGCGAACACCGGGGAGCTGTTTTTT. As protein: CASSRGANTGELFF. Combining the CDR3 with reference TRBV19 and TRBJ2-2 gives the whole variable domain DGGITQSPKYLFRKEGQNVTLSCEQNLNHDAMYWYRQDPGQGLRLIYYSQIVNDFQKGDIAEGYSVSREKKESFPLTVTSAQKNPTAFYLCASSRGANTGELFFGEGSRLTVL.

This clone was seen a single time. The chain couples TRBV19 to TRBJ2-3; 7 bases are shared with TRBD1. V shed 6 bases, J shed 4 bases, and the junction held 4 bases outside the gene matches. The CDR3 is 13 residues long. Germline CDR1 LNHDA, CDR2 SQIVND (reference sequence). The CDR3 DNA sequence: TGTGCCAGTAGGACGACAGGGCCAGATACGCAGTATTTT. This encodes CASRTTGPDTQYF. The full variable domain, its missing parts supplied by reference TRBV19 and TRBJ2-3, is DGGITQSPKYLFRKEGQNVTLSCEQNLNHDAMYWYRQDPGQGLRLIYYSQIVNDFQKGDIAEGYSVSREKKESFPLTVTSAQKNPTAFYLCASRTTGPDTQYFGPGTRLTVL.

In nucleotides, the CDR3 is TGTGCCAGCTCACCCGCCGGACAGGGGATCCCTGAAGCTTTCTTT. This encodes CASSPAGQGIPEAFF. The rearrangement joins TRBV18 to TRBJ1-1, with TRBD1 matching over 9 bases. The CDR3 has 15 amino acids. V shed 3 bases, J shed 6 bases, and the junction held 8 bases outside the gene matches. Germline CDR1 KGHSH, CDR2 LQKENI.

J is TRBJ2-7 and V is TRBV27; 9 nucleotides agree with TRBD1. Germline assignment: CDR1 MNHEY and CDR2 SMNVEV (reference sequence). Unmatched junction bases numbered 7, after V lost 4 bases and J lost 3 bases. There are 15 residues in the CDR3. The CDR3 protein is CASSSRQGGSYEQYF. DNA for the CDR3: TGTGCCAGCAGTTCGCGACAGGGGGGAAGCTACGAGCAGTACTTC.

This clone has just one count. CDR3 residues: CASSLYEGLALSTDTQYF. The CDR3 DNA is TGTGCCAGCAGCTTATACGAGGGACTGGCTCTAAGCACAGATACGCAGTATTTT. The V call is TRBV7-2, the J call TRBJ2-3; maybe TRBD2 (6 bases). The V end was cut by 2 bases, the J end by 0 bases, with 18 bases between. CDR3 size: 18 residues. CDR1 and CDR2 from the germline V gene are SGHTA and FQGNSA.

The chain links TRBV12-5 to TRBJ1-3, with D possibly matching TRBD1 (6 bases). Trimming left V 7 bases short and J 2 bases short, with 9 bases between. Germline assignment: CDR1 LGHNT and CDR2 FRNRAP. CDR3 length equals 13 residues. The CDR3 region is CASARDTGNTIYF. Written as DNA, the CDR3 is TGTGCTAGTGCCCGGGACACTGGAAACACCATATATTTT.

V and J are TRBV18 and TRBJ1-3; TRBD1 matches at 8 bases. The V segment lost 6 bases and the J segment 2 bases; nucleotides outside the gene matches: 6. The CDR3 consists of 15 residues. CDR1 is KGHSH and CDR2 is LQKENI in the germline V gene. The CDR3 DNA is TGTGCCAGCTCCCACGGACAGGGTCCTGGAAACACCATATATTTT. Amino acids: CASSHGQGPGNTIYF.

The V call is TRBV2, the J call TRBJ1-2, with TRBD1 identical over 8 bases. The CDR3 runs 14 residues. CDR1 is SNHLY, CDR2 FYNNEI, per germline. J was trimmed by 3 bases and V by 6 bases; bases with no gene match: 6. CDR3 DNA sequence: TGTGCCAGCAGATATTCACAGGGGGACTATGGCTACACCTTC. Amino acids: CASRYSQGDYGYTF.

The chain has TRBV5-1 and TRBJ1-2; unclear D gene. The CDR3 has 16 amino acids. V lost 0 bases to trimming and J lost 0 bases, with 12 bases between them. Germline loops: CDR1 SGHRS, CDR2 YFSETQ. Here the CDR3 reads CASSLGWGEANYGYTF. CDR3 in DNA: TGCGCCAGCAGCTTGGGGTGGGGAGAAGCTAACTATGGCTACACCTTC.

This sequence joins TRBV3-1 (or the pseudogene TRBV3-2) and TRBJ2-7; 8 bases map to TRBD1. The germline gives CDR1 LGHDT, CDR2 YNNKEL (reference sequence). This CDR3 region has 15 residues. The V and J ends lost 1 base and 6 bases, in that order; junction bases with no gene match: 8. The CDR3 loop is CASSQGRTGIGEQYF. In nucleotides, the CDR3 is TGTGCCAGCAGCCAAGGGAGGACAGGGATCGGCGAGCAGTACTTC.

This chain connects TRBV7-6 to TRBJ2-2; 7 bases line up with TRBD2. With 11 bases clipped from V and 1 base from J, the junction kept 7 bases outside the gene matches. Germline CDR1 reads SGHVS; CDR2 reads FNYEAQ. The CDR3 loop spans 14 amino acids. CDR3 region: CAQRGGGNTGELFF. CDR3 DNA sequence: TGTGCCCAACGCGGGGGTGGGAACACCGGGGAGCTGTTTTTT.

The chain has TRBV7-9 and TRBJ1-3; D is perhaps TRBD1 (6 bases). The germline CDR1 and CDR2 sequences are SEHNR and FQNEAQ (reference sequence). This CDR3 has 15 residues. Trimming took off 2 bases at V and 4 bases at J, with 12 bases between the two ends. CDR3 nucleotide sequence: TGTGCCAGCAGCTTAAACAGGGAAGGCGGAAACACCATATATTTT. The encoded protein is CASSLNREGGNTIYF.

The rearrangement uses TRBV11-2 and TRBJ2-7; TRBD1 is a possible D gene (6 bases). The CDR3 totals 15 residues. Germline lookup yields CDR1 SGHAT and CDR2 FQNNGV. Trimming removed 3 bases from V and 3 bases from J, with 15 bases in between. DNA of the CDR3: TGTGCCAGCAGCTTCCGCCGGGACATCAGCTACGAGCAGTACTTC. This sequence encodes CASSFRRDISYEQYF.

This chain uses TRBV24-1 with TRBJ2-7; 12 positions match TRBD1. This CDR3 region has 16 residues. J lost 4 bases, V lost 4 bases, and 7 bases had no gene match. CDR1 is KGHDR and CDR2 is SFDVKD in the germline V gene. CDR3 residues: CATSETGTGGGYEQYF. CDR3 coding DNA: TGTGCCACCAGTGAAACCGGGACAGGGGGCGGGTACGAGCAGTACTTC.

The rearrangement uses TRBV7-9 and TRBJ2-5, with 12 bases fitting TRBD2. V shed 2 bases and J 4 bases; nucleotides not matched to a gene: 8. The CDR3 spans 17 residues. The germline V gene has CDR1 SEHNR and CDR2 FQNEAQ (reference sequence). The CDR3, as DNA: TGTGCCAGCAGCTTAATGACTAGCGGGGGCCTGGGAGAGACCCAGTACTTC. It yields the protein CASSLMTSGGLGETQYF.

The sample holds one count of this clone. The chain joins TRBV7-9 to TRBJ2-1, with D maybe TRBD2 (6 bases). Trimming pared 0 bases from V and 0 bases from J, leaving 12 bases between. The CDR3 is made up of 17 amino acids. Germline assignment: CDR1 SEHNR and CDR2 FQNEAQ (reference sequence). CDR3 amino acids: CASSLAHVGSSYNEQFF. CDR3 in DNA: TGTGCCAGCAGCTTAGCGCACGTCGGGAGCTCCTACAATGAGCAGTTCTTC.

This clone was detected once. This chain connects TRBV7-2 to TRBJ2-3; the D gene is possibly TRBD2 (7 bases). Germline V lookup: CDR1 SGHTA, CDR2 FQGNSA. V shed 1 base and J shed 3 bases, with 23 bases lying between them. There are 19 residues in the CDR3. The CDR3 protein is CASSLVGRSGGAGTDTQYF. Written as DNA, the CDR3 is TGTGCCAGCAGCTTAGTCGGTCGGAGTGGGGGGGCAGGAACAGATACGCAGTATTTT.

This clone has just one count. CDR3 nucleotide sequence: TGTGCCAGCAGCCCTAGCGGGGTTACAGATACGCAGTATTTT. Translated, it gives CASSPSGVTDTQYF. The V gene is TRBV7-8, the J gene TRBJ2-3; 9 nucleotides match TRBD2. This CDR3 is 14 amino acids long. Germline CDR1 is SGHVS and CDR2 is FQNEAQ. The V and J ends lost 5 bases and 3 bases, in that order; junction bases with no gene match: 3.